Described below is a single TCR beta chain sequence and its context. What it binds is not known. The CDR3 sequence is 14 residues long. V was cut by 1 base and J by 5 bases, with 10 bases left in between. The germline V gene encodes CDR1 SGDLS and CDR2 YYNGEE. These data come from a study of T cells in Graves' hyperthyroidism and ophthalmopathy. Whole-study context: At the time of initial diagnosis and before any treatment, peripheral blood was collected.

The source material, RNA transcripts, was used to amplify TCR beta CDR3 regions. When the TCR CDR3 underwent first-round RT-PCR, the HTBI primer set was used. TCRdb independently ran MiXCR on the multiplex PCR reads; one entry per CDR3 protein. The sample consists of 300,000 to 500,000 distinct CDR3 sequences, over 11% of them appearing once. Points from the study as a whole: The authors' 13 V-J model separated ophthalmopathy from stable hyperthyroidism. Peripheral blood also featured most of the thyroid clonotypes expanded above 0.001.

The sample consisted of blood. The receptor was derived from a man aged 50-59 years with Graves' ophthalmopathy. The chain couples TRBV9 to TRBJ2-1; D may be TRBD2 (6 bases). CDR3 residues: CASSVLPSDNEQFF. The CDR3 bases are TGTGCCAGCAGCGTACTACCTAGCGACAATGAGCAGTTCTTC. Filled out from reference TRBV9 and TRBJ2-1, the complete variable domain reads DSGVTQTPKHLITATGQRVTLRCSPRSGDLSVYWYQQSLDQGLQFLIQYYNGEERAKGNILERFSAQQFPDLHSELNLSSLELGDSALYFCASSVLPSDNEQFFGPGTRLTVL.